This TCR beta chain derives from a study of OX40 agonist ivuxolimab in advanced cancers. As for the study in general: Ivuxolimab, an antibody that agonizes OX40 (CD134), was administered to the patients. Cohort: 75% to 90% men, mean age approximately 64, aged roughly 23 to 79.

The CDR3 runs 15 residues. V lost 0 bases and J 4 bases, leaving 11 bases between the germline ends. CDR1 and CDR2 from the germline V gene are SGHRS and YFSETQ. Blood draws occurred at baseline, cycle 4 day 1, and cycle 7 day 1. Sequencing used immunoSEQ multiplex PCR; TCRdb keeps in-frame clones, though not all of them. The repertoire consists of over 65,000 clones, with roughly 87% occurring once and the leading ten covering about 1.7%. This clonotype originated in an adult with an advanced solid tumor such as melanoma, head and neck, liver or kidney cancer. This sequence joins TRBV5-1 and TRBJ2-1; the D gene is possibly TRBD2 (5 bases). Specimen: CD4+ or CD8+ T cells sorted from blood, collected in a trial of the OX40 agonist ivuxolimab. The CDR3 sequence is CASSLAGGGYNEQFF. CDR3 nucleotides: TGCGCCAGCAGCTTGGCCGGCGGAGGTTACAATGAGCAGTTCTTC.